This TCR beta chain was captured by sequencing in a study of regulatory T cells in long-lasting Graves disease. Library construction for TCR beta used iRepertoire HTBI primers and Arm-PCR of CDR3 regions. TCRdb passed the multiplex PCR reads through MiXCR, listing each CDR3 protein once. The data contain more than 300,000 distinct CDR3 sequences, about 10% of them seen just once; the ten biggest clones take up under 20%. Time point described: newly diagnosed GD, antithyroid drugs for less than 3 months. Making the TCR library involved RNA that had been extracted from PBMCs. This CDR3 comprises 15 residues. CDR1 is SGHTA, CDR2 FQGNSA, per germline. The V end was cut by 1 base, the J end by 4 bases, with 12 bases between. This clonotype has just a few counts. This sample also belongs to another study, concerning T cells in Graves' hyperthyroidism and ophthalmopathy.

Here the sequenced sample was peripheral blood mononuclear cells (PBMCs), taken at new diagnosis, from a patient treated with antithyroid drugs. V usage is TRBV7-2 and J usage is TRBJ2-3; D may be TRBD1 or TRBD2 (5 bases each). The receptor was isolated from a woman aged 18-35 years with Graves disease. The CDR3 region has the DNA TGTGCCAGCAGCTTAGACGGGGCTACTTCAGATACGCAGTATTTT. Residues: CASSLDGATSDTQYF.